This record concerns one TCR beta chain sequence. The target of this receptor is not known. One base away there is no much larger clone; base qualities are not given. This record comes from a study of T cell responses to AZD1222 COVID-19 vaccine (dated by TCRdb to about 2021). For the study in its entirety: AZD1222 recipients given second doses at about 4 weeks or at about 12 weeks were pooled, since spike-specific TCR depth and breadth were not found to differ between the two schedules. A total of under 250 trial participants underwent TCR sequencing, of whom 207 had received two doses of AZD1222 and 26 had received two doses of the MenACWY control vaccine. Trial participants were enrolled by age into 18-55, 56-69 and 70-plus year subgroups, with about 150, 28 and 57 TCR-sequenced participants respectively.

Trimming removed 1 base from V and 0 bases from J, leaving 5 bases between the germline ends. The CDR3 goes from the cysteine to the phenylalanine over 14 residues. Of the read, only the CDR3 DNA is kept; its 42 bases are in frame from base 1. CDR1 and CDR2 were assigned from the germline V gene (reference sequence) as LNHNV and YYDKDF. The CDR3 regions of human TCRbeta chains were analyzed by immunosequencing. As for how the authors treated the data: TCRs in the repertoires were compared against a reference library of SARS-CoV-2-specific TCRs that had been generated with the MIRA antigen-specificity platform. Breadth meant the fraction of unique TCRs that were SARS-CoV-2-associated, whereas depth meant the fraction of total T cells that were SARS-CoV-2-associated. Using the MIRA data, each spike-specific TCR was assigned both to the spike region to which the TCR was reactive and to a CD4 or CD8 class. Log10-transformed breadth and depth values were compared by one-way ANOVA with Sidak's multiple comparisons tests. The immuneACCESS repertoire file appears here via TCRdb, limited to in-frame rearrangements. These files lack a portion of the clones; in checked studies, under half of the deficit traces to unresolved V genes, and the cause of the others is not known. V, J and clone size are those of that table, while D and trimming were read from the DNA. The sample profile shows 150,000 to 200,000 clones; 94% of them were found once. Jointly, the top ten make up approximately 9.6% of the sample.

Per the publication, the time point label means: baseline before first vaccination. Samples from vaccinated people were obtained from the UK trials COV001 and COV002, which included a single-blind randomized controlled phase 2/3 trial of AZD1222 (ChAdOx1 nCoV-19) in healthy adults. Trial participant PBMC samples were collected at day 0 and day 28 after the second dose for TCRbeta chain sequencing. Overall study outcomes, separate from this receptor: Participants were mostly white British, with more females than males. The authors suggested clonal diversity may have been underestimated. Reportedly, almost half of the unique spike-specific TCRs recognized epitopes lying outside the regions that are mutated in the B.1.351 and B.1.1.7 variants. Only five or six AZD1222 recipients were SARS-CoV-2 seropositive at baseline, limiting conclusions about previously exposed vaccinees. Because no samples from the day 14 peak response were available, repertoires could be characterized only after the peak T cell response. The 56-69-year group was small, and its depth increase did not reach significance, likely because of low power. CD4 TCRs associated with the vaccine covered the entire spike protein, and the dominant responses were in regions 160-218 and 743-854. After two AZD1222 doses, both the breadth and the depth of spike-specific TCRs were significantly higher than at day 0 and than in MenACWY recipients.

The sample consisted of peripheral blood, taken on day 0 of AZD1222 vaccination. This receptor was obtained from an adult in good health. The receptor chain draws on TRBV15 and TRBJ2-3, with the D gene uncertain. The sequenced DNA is TGTGCCACCAGCAGAGTGGACAGCACAGATACGCAGTATTTT. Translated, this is CATSRVDSTDTQYF.